The TCR beta chain under discussion was sequenced for a study of response to subunit inactivated influenza vaccine. Whole-study results and caveats: The study's authors posited that every seasonal influenza vaccination enlists few new T cells.

From the RT-PCR reads, TCRdb called clonotypes with MiXCR, one entry per CDR3 protein. The top ten clones hold approximately 10% of a sample with around 650,000 distinct CDR3 sequences, less than 20% of them seen once. Comment on this clonotype: Its antigen is unidentified.

The sequences come from PBMCs from blood, collected 11 to 12 days after vaccination. The TCR sequence derives from a man over 45 who received an inactivated influenza vaccine.

The CDR3 coding sequence is TGTGCCAGCAGTCCCCGGCCCCCGGATCGCGAGCAGTACTTC. This sequence encodes CASSPRPPDREQYF. The V and J genes are TRBV6-2 or TRBV6-3 and TRBJ2-7, with D hard to call. The CDR3 totals 14 residues. Germline V gives CDR1 MNHEY, CDR2 SVGEGT. V was trimmed by 5 bases and J by 6 bases, leaving 17 bases between them.